What follows is one T cell receptor (beta chain) and its context. Its antigen is not identified. This sample stems from a study of CD8 T cells in Susac syndrome. Per germline, CDR1 SEHNR and CDR2 FQNEAQ (reference sequence). Between the trimmed V and J ends, which lost 3 bases and 3 bases, there was a span of 9 bases. This CDR3 spans 14 amino acids. Study-level points and caveats: The TCR sequencing and HLA analysis in the study involved a relatively small number of individuals, as the study acknowledged.

Random hexamers were used to reverse transcribe 0.5 to 1 ug of RNA. Amplification of TCR beta CDR3 across 54 Vbeta and 13 Jbeta was performed with immunoSEQ multiplex PCR. Each CDR3 protein is one row after TCRdb ran MiXCR on the immunoSEQ multiplex PCR reads. The sample has under 200,000 distinct CDR3 sequences, about 95% seen once. What was sequenced was CD8+ T cells from PBMCs. The TCR originated in a human donor with multiple sclerosis. The chain links TRBV7-9 to TRBJ2-1; a possible D gene is TRBD2 (6 bases). The DNA for the CDR3 is TGTGCCAGCAGCTTTGGCGGGAACTACAATGAGCAGTTCTTC. It yields the protein CASSFGGNYNEQFF. The variable domain in full, completed from reference TRBV7-9 and TRBJ2-1, reads DTGVSQNPRHKITKRGQNVTFRCDPISEHNRLYWYRQTLGQGPEFLTYFQNEAQLEKSRLLSDRFSAERPKGSFSTLEIQRTEQGDSAMYLCASSFGGNYNEQFFGPGTRLTVL.